The source of this T cell receptor beta chain is a study of blood T cell repertoires in COVID-19. This clone has only a few counts. Repertoires were generated with immunoSEQ multiplex PCR, while TCRdb's copy carries only in-frame clones and drops some. The table includes about 240,000 clones, around 83% detected once. CDR1 is MDHEN and CDR2 is SYDVKM in the germline V gene. CDR3 length equals 12 residues. Trimming removed 8 bases at V and 2 bases at J, with 9 bases between. The chain uses TRBV28 and TRBJ1-2; D gene unclear. This clonotype originated in a woman older than 75 with acute or convalescent COVID-19. Input material: peripheral blood. The DNA of the CDR3 is TGTGCCAGCCAGGCGGGGAACTATGGCTACACCTTC. This gives the protein CASQAGNYGYTF.